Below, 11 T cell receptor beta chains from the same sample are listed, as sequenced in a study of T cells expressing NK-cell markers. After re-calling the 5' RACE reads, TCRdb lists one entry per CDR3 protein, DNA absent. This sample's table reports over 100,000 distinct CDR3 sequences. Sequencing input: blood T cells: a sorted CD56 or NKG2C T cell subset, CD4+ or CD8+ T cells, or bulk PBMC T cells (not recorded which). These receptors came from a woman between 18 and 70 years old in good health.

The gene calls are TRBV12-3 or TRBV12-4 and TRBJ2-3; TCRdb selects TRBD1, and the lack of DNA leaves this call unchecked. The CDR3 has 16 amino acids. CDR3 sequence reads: CASSLIVRGGEDTQYF.

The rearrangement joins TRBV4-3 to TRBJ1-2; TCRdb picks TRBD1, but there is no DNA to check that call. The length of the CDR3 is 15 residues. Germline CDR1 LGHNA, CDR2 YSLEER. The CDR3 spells CASSQEVQGASGYTF.

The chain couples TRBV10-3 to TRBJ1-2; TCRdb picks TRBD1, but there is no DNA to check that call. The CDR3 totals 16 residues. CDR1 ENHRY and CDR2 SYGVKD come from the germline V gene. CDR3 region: CAISETGTGGNYGYTF.

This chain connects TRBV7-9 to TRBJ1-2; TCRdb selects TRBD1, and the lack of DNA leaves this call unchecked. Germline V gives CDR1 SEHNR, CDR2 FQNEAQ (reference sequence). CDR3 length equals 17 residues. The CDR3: CASSQLLEARANYGYTF.

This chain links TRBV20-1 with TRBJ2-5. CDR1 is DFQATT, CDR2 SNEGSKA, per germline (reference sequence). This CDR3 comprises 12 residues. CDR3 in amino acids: CSARAGLETQYF.

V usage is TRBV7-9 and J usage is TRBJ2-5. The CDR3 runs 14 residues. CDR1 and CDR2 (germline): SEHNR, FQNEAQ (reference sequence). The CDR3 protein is CASSPTQYQETQYF.

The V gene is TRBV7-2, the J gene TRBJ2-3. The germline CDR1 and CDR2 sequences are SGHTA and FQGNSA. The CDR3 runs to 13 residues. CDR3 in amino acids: CASSRMLGDTQYF.

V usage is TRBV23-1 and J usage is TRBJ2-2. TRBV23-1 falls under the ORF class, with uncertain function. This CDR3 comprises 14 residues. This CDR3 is CASSQSDGTGELFF.

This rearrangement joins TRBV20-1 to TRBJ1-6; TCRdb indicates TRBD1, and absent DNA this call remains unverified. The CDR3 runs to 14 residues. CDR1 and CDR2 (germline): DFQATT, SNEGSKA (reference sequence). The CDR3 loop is CSARDRQGYSPLHF.

CDR3 sequence: CASSSSGGAWEQFF. The chain carries TRBV4-1 and TRBJ2-1; checking the TCRdb D call of TRBD2 is not possible without DNA. The CDR3 runs 14 residues. Germline V lookup: CDR1 MGHRA, CDR2 YSYEKL.

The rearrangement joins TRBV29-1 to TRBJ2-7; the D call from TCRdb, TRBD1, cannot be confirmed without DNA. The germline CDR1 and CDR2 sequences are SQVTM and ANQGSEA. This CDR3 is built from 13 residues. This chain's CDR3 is CSVDWGQGSEQYF.